This record concerns one TCR beta chain sequence. The entry originates in a study of blood T cell repertoires in COVID-19. Study in general: PBMCs, B-cell-depleted T cells, or T cells were the source of the cDNA or gDNA that made up the material.

Profiling relied on immunoSEQ multiplex PCR, and the TCRdb table lists in-frame clones only, not all of them. The sample lists about 210,000 clones; 80% were seen once. V lost 0 bases to trimming and J lost 5 bases, with 11 bases between them. The CDR3 totals 14 residues. From germline, CDR1 is SGHDT and CDR2 YYEEEE. Sequencing input: peripheral blood. The TCR sequence derives from a human donor in a cohort sampled during active COVID-19. The rearrangement links TRBV5-6 to TRBJ1-2; unclear D gene. The CDR3 nucleotides are TGTGCCAGCAGCTTGGCTGGGAGAGAGTATGGCTACACCTTC. This codes for CASSLAGREYGYTF.